A single sample is the source of the 24 T cell receptor beta chains below, sequenced in a study of blood T cell repertoires in COVID-19. Libraries were prepared by immunoSEQ multiplex PCR; TCRdb keeps only in-frame clonotypes and omits some of them. Of 200,000 or so clones in the sample, roughly nine tenths are singletons; the top ten hold approximately 2.1%. The sequenced material came from peripheral blood. All receptors come from a man between 65 and 80 years old with active or convalescent COVID-19.

The rearrangement links TRBV6-5 to TRBJ1-1; 9 nucleotides align to TRBD1. This CDR3 has 15 residues. V shed 7 bases, J shed 1 base, and the junction held 7 bases outside the gene matches. CDR1 MNHEY and CDR2 SVGAGI come from the germline V gene. The CDR3 DNA is TGTGCCAGCAACAGGGGGCGCGGTTGGAACACTGAAGCTTTCTTT. Amino acids: CASNRGRGWNTEAFF.

The rearrangement uses TRBV2 and TRBJ1-5, with 7 positions matching TRBD1. V shed 6 bases and J 2 bases; nucleotides not matched to a gene: 4. The CDR3 spans 14 residues. CDR1 and CDR2 from the germline V gene are SNHLY and FYNNEI. The CDR3 nucleotides are TGTGCCAGCAGGAACGGACAGGGCAATCAGCCCCAGCATTTT. This codes for CASRNGQGNQPQHF.

This clone was counted a few times. This rearrangement joins TRBV28 to TRBJ2-7, with 7 positions matching TRBD2. Germline CDR1 reads MDHEN; CDR2 reads SYDVKM. With 1 base clipped from V and 7 bases from J, the junction kept 16 bases outside the gene matches. The CDR3 has 17 residues. The CDR3 protein is CASSLSAGDYRDWEQYF. As DNA, the CDR3 is TGTGCCAGCAGTTTATCGGCGGGGGATTACCGGGATTGGGAGCAGTACTTC.

CDR3 sequence: CASSQTQGYPDTQYF. The CDR3, as DNA: TGCGCCAGCAGCCAAACTCAGGGGTATCCAGATACGCAGTATTTT. This sequence joins TRBV4-1 and TRBJ2-3; maybe TRBD1 (6 bases). V dropped 2 bases and J dropped 4 bases, with 13 bases sitting between them. The length of the CDR3 is 15 residues. Germline CDR1 MGHRA, CDR2 YSYEKL.

V usage is TRBV3-1 (or the pseudogene TRBV3-2) and J usage is TRBJ1-5; no definite D call. V gave up 0 bases and J gave up 3 bases, with 9 bases separating them. There are 15 residues in the CDR3. Germline V gene data show CDR1 as LGHDT and CDR2 as YNNKEL (reference sequence). The CDR3 DNA sequence: TGTGCCAGCAGCCAAGATAGGCAGGTCAATCAGCCCCAGCATTTT. It translates to CASSQDRQVNQPQHF.

This chain joins TRBV18 and TRBJ2-7; 9 bases are a match to TRBD1. The germline gives CDR1 KGHSH, CDR2 LQKENI. The CDR3 spans 17 residues. Trimming cost V 3 bases and J 2 bases; bases outside gene matches: 11. CDR3 DNA: TGTGCCAGCTCACCGAACATAGTCGGGACAGGGACCTACGAGCAGTACTTC. It specifies CASSPNIVGTGTYEQYF.

V is TRBV28 and J is TRBJ2-7; D is unclear. In germline, CDR1 is MDHEN, CDR2 SYDVKM. The V and J ends lost 4 bases and 6 bases respectively, with 13 bases between them. The CDR3 sequence is 13 residues long. The CDR3 sequence is CASSSSELREQYF. The CDR3, as DNA: TGTGCCAGCAGTTCGTCGGAACTACGCGAGCAGTACTTC.

The chain combines TRBV28 with TRBJ2-2; D gene unclear. V lost 5 bases, J lost 1 base, and 8 bases lay in between. This CDR3 comprises 14 residues. CDR1 and CDR2 from the germline V gene are MDHEN and SYDVKM. The CDR3 loop reads CASSPPLNTGELFF. Here the CDR3 DNA reads TGTGCCAGCAGTCCCCCCCTGAACACCGGGGAGCTGTTTTTT.

This sequence joins TRBV5-4 and TRBJ1-1; tentatively, D is TRBD1 (5 bases). The V gene's germline CDR1 is SGHNT and CDR2 YYREEE (reference sequence). The CDR3 runs to 16 residues. With 0 bases removed from V and 0 bases from J, the gap between germline ends came to 12 bases. The CDR3 loop reads CASSLGGRSLNTEAFF. The CDR3 bases are TGTGCCAGCAGCTTGGGGGGCCGCAGTTTGAACACTGAAGCTTTCTTT.

CDR3 sequence reads: CASSENPQGPQPQHF. The CDR3 nucleotides read TGTGCCAGCAGTGAAAACCCGCAGGGGCCTCAGCCCCAGCATTTT. This chain uses TRBV6-1 with TRBJ1-5, with D possibly being TRBD1 (6 bases). V lost 2 bases, J lost 6 bases, and 14 bases lay in between. Germline V lookup: CDR1 MNHNS, CDR2 SASEGT. The CDR3 length is 15 residues.

CDR3 coding DNA: TGTGCCAGCAGCTTAACGCAGGGAAACACCATATATTTT. Residues: CASSLTQGNTIYF. J is TRBJ1-3 and V is TRBV7-2; D is ambiguous. This CDR3 region has 13 residues. The V end was cut by 2 bases, the J end by 4 bases, with 6 bases between. Per germline, CDR1 SGHTA and CDR2 FQGNSA.

This clone was found a few times. The chain links TRBV9 to TRBJ1-2; TRBD1 agrees at 7 bases. Losses at the gene ends were 0 bases for V and 11 bases for J; bases not matched to a gene: 7. Germline CDR1 reads SGDLS; CDR2 reads YYNGEE. This CDR3 contains 13 residues. CDR3 residues: CASSVEQGTRYTF. DNA of the CDR3: TGTGCCAGCAGCGTAGAACAGGGGACGAGATACACCTTC.

CDR3 amino acids: CASRPDRGTEAFF. In DNA, the CDR3 is TGTGCCAGCAGACCCGACAGGGGGACTGAAGCTTTCTTT. The gene calls are TRBV6-5 and TRBJ1-1, with 9 bases aligning to TRBD1. V lost 6 bases, J lost 5 bases, and 4 bases stayed unmatched. This CDR3 has 13 residues. Germline V gives CDR1 MNHEY, CDR2 SVGAGI.

Worth noting for this clone: A read error may produce the germline difference seen at one junction end. The chain couples TRBV5-1 to TRBJ2-2; TRBD2 matches 12 bases. The CDR3 contains 16 residues. Germline lookup yields CDR1 SGHRS and CDR2 YFSETQ. CDR3 residues: CANSATSGRTSGELFF. The CDR3 nucleotides are TGCGCCAACAGCGCCACTAGCGGGAGGACTTCCGGGGAGCTGTTTTTT.

The chain links TRBV18 to TRBJ1-6; 8 bases align to TRBD1. The J segment lost 11 bases and the V segment lost 3 bases, leaving 9 bases of the junction unmatched. CDR3 size: 15 residues. CDR1 is KGHSH, CDR2 LQKENI, per germline. CDR3 bases: TGTGCCAGCTCACCCCTCGGACAGGGTCAGGCACCCCTCCACTTT. This sequence encodes CASSPLGQGQAPLHF.

The chain uses TRBV15 and TRBJ1-5; tentatively, D is TRBD1 (5 bases). Germline CDR1 reads LNHNV; CDR2 reads YYDKDF (reference sequence). Trimming took off 6 bases at V and 2 bases at J, with 20 bases between the two ends. The CDR3 is 17 residues long. CDR3 coding DNA: TGTGCCACCAGGGTCCTTTCAGGGCCAGGTGGCAATCAGCCCCAGCATTTT. Residues: CATRVLSGPGGNQPQHF.

In its sample, this clone was seen once. The chain has TRBV5-6 and TRBJ2-7; possible D gene TRBD1, 6 bases. Looked up from germline, CDR1 is SGHDT and CDR2 is YYEEEE. This CDR3 spans 13 amino acids. The V gene lost 5 bases and the J gene lost 6 bases, with 15 bases spanning the gap. The DNA of the CDR3 is TGTGCCAGCAGTAACAGGGACCGGGGCGAGCAGTACTTC. The encoded protein is CASSNRDRGEQYF. The complete variable domain, with remaining parts taken from reference TRBV5-6 and TRBJ2-7, reads DAGVTQSPTHLIKTRGQQVTLRCSPKSGHDTVSWYQQALGQGPQFIFQYYEEEERQRGNFPDRFSGHQFPNYSSELNVNALLLGDSALYLCASSNRDRGEQYFGPGTRLTVT.

The chain links TRBV2 to TRBJ2-7; D perhaps matches TRBD1 (5 bases). The length of the CDR3 is 11 residues. Germline V gene lookup returns CDR1 SNHLY and CDR2 FYNNEI. V dropped 6 bases and J dropped 6 bases, with 9 bases sitting between them. The CDR3 sequence is CASRLQGEQYF. CDR3 bases: TGTGCCAGCAGACTGCAGGGCGAGCAGTACTTC. Combining the CDR3 with reference TRBV2 and TRBJ2-7 gives the whole variable domain EPEVTQTPSHQVTQMGQEVILRCVPISNHLYFYWYRQILGQKVEFLVSFYNNEISEKSEIFDDQFSVERPDGSNFTLKIRSTKLEDSAMYFCASRLQGEQYFGPGTRLTVT.

This chain joins TRBV6-6 and TRBJ1-4; D remains ambiguous. The V gene's germline CDR1 is MNHNY and CDR2 SVGAGI (reference sequence). The CDR3 runs 14 residues. The V and J ends lost 2 bases and 7 bases respectively, with 11 bases between them. The CDR3 nucleotides are TGTGCCAGCAGTTACGGGCAGATGTTTGAAAAACTGTTTTTT. This codes for CASSYGQMFEKLFF.

Here the CDR3 reads CASSQPGTSVTGELFF. The DNA of the CDR3 is TGCGCCAGCAGCCAACCCGGGACTAGCGTAACCGGGGAGCTGTTTTTT. The rearrangement joins TRBV4-1 to TRBJ2-2; 10 bases align to TRBD2. The CDR3 is 16 amino acids. V shed 2 bases, J shed 5 bases, and the junction held 5 bases outside the gene matches. Germline-derived CDR1 and CDR2 are MGHRA and YSYEKL.

V usage is TRBV28 and J usage is TRBJ2-1, with D tentatively TRBD1 (5 bases). The CDR3 loop spans 14 amino acids. In germline, CDR1 is MDHEN, CDR2 SYDVKM. V lost 6 bases to trimming and J lost 8 bases, with 17 bases between them. The CDR3 DNA reads as TGTGCCAGCAGGACCACGGTCAGGGTACATGAGCAGTTCTTC. Protein sequence: CASRTTVRVHEQFF.

The chain is built from TRBV9 and TRBJ1-1; D is perhaps TRBD1 (5 bases). V was shortened by 0 bases and J by 4 bases, with 13 bases between the two germline ends. The CDR3 runs to 15 residues. CDR1 and CDR2 (germline): SGDLS, YYNGEE. The CDR3 bases are TGTGCCAGCAGCGTAGCGGGGGGGGGAGCCACTGAAGCTTTCTTT. Translation gives CASSVAGGGATEAFF.

This clone was detected only once. J is TRBJ2-7 and V is TRBV5-4; the D is unclear. Trimming pared 0 bases from V and 2 bases from J, leaving 12 bases between. Germline CDR1 is SGHNT and CDR2 is YYREEE (reference sequence). The CDR3 has 15 residues. The CDR3 is CASSLGAVDTYEQYF. The CDR3 DNA is TGTGCCAGCAGCTTGGGGGCAGTGGATACCTACGAGCAGTACTTC.

CDR3: CAWNFPPSETQYF. The CDR3 coding sequence is TGTGCCTGGAACTTCCCACCCTCAGAGACCCAGTACTTC. The chain uses TRBV30 and TRBJ2-5; D ambiguous. V was cut by 4 bases and J by 4 bases, with 13 bases left in between. Germline CDR1 is GTSNPN and CDR2 is SVGIG (reference sequence). CDR3 size: 13 residues.